This section outlines one TCR beta chain sequence together with its context. The data are from a study of cytomegalovirus exposure and HLA in healthy donors. The V gene lost 5 bases and the J gene lost 7 bases, with 5 bases spanning the gap. Germline V lookup: CDR1 MDHEN, CDR2 SYDVKM. The CDR3 spans 10 residues. The PCR made use of 60 Vbeta and 13 Jbeta primers. The method was immunoSEQ multiplex PCR; TCRdb's version includes in-frame clones alone and lacks a portion of them. The sample has about 200,000 clones, 75% to 90% seen once. This chain joins TRBV28 and TRBJ1-1, with D uncertain. The TCR sequence derives from a woman in her 30s in good health and CMV-seronegative. The source material was PBMCs. The CDR3 here is CASSQDEAFF. The CDR3 DNA reads TGTGCCAGCAGTCAGGATGAAGCTTTCTTT.